The 8 T cell receptor beta chains below all came from one sample that was sequenced in a study of shared clonotypes between healthy human individuals. Sequenced by immunoSEQ multiplex PCR; TCRdb stores in-frame clones only, minus some. Here the sample spans about 2.4 million clones, around nine tenths being singletons. The sequencing sample was made of naive CD4+ T cells sorted from blood. Regarding subset: CD45RA+ positively selected. These TCRs come from a man younger than 35 in good health.

About this clone: Other DNA sequences in this sample translate to the same CDR3. The CDR3 coding sequence is TGTGCCAGCAGTTACAGCAGGGGCGCACGCACAGATACGCAGTATTTT. Amino acids: CASSYSRGARTDTQYF. This chain connects TRBV6-5 to TRBJ2-3; a possible D gene is TRBD1 (6 bases). The CDR3 is 16 residues long. Germline V gene sequence: CDR1 MNHEY, CDR2 SVGAGI. V lost 2 bases, J lost 1 base, and 13 bases lay in between.

V is TRBV28 and J is TRBJ1-5; D not resolved. This CDR3 comprises 12 residues. Germline V gene sequence: CDR1 MDHEN, CDR2 SYDVKM. V was clipped by 9 bases and J by 3 bases, with 9 bases between them. For the CDR3, the DNA is TGTGCCAGTTCCGAACTCAATCAGCCCCAGCATTTT. Its translation is CASSELNQPQHF.

J is TRBJ2-1 and V is TRBV5-1, with 8 positions matching TRBD2. Germline-derived CDR1 and CDR2 are SGHRS and YFSETQ. V lost 1 base and J lost 3; bases outside the gene matches: 6. The CDR3 totals 16 residues. The CDR3, as DNA: TGCGCCAGCAGCTTGAGTTTCGGGACTAGCTACAATGAGCAGTTCTTC. Translated: CASSLSFGTSYNEQFF.

Turning to this clone: Other DNA sequences in this sample translate to the same CDR3. V usage is TRBV5-1 and J usage is TRBJ2-2, with D possibly TRBD1 on 6 matching bases. This CDR3 region has 16 residues. Germline V gene lookup returns CDR1 SGHRS and CDR2 YFSETQ. The germline V and J ends were trimmed by 0 bases and 2 bases, with 11 bases remaining between them. The CDR3, as DNA: TGCGCCAGCAGCTTGGCCGGGACACCAAACACCGGGGAGCTGTTTTTT. Amino acids: CASSLAGTPNTGELFF.

On this clone itself: Distinct nucleotide sequences in the sample also encode this CDR3. Written as DNA, the CDR3 is TGTGCCAGCAGTGAATCTGGGAATGAGCAGTTCTTC. It codes for CASSESGNEQFF. This chain uses TRBV2 with TRBJ2-1; D unresolved. V lost 2 bases and J lost 7, with 6 bases in between. Germline CDR1 is SNHLY and CDR2 is FYNNEI. This CDR3 region has 12 residues. Full variable domain (missing parts from reference TRBV2 and TRBJ2-1): EPEVTQTPSHQVTQMGQEVILRCVPISNHLYFYWYRQILGQKVEFLVSFYNNEISEKSEIFDDQFSVERPDGSNFTLKIRSTKLEDSAMYFCASSESGNEQFFGPGTRLTVL.

The J gene is TRBJ1-1, the V gene TRBV19; D possibly corresponds to TRBD1 (5 bases). CDR1 and CDR2 (germline): LNHDA, SQIVND (reference sequence). Trimming stripped 3 bases from V and 0 bases from J, with 11 bases between. The CDR3 is 15 amino acids. The CDR3 spells CASSMDSRVNTEAFF. CDR3 coding DNA: TGTGCCAGTAGTATGGACTCCAGGGTGAACACTGAAGCTTTCTTT.

The CDR3 protein is CASSSLAGLKADTQYF. The CDR3 bases are TGTGCCAGCAGCTCCCTGGCAGGGCTAAAGGCAGATACGCAGTATTTT. The J gene is TRBJ2-3, the V gene TRBV5-6, with D possibly TRBD1 on 5 matching bases. The CDR3 spans 16 residues. Germline V gene sequence: CDR1 SGHDT, CDR2 YYEEEE. The V end lost 3 bases, the J end lost 4 bases, and 18 bases lay between the germline ends.

This rearrangement joins TRBV5-4 to TRBJ2-3; 12 positions match TRBD1. CDR3 size: 17 residues. J was trimmed by 6 bases and V by 4 bases; bases with no gene match: 12. Germline CDR1 is SGHNT and CDR2 is YYREEE (reference sequence). CDR3 nucleotide sequence: TGTGCCAGCAGCCTAGGGACAGGGGGCGGATACATGGATACGCAGTATTTT. It is translated as CASSLGTGGGYMDTQYF.